Following are 2 T cell receptor beta chains from one sample sequenced in a study of PD-L1 blockade in urothelial cancer. Only in-frame clones appear in the TCRdb table, and some are missing; sequencing was by immunoSEQ multiplex PCR. The sample has more than 90,000 clones; 75% to 90% are singletons. Time point in this sample: peripheral blood 6 weeks after treatment start. Material: PBMCs, obtained around atezolizumab (anti-PD-L1) treatment. The origin of the receptors is an older man with urothelial cancer.

The chain employs TRBV2 and TRBJ2-5; TRBD2 agrees at 10 bases. This CDR3 is built from 15 residues. Germline V gene sequence: CDR1 SNHLY, CDR2 FYNNEI. The V segment lost 6 bases and the J segment 1 base; nucleotides outside the gene matches: 5. CDR3 coding DNA: TGTGCCAGCAGAGACCGGACTAGCGGCCAAGAGACCCAGTACTTC. Residues: CASRDRTSGQETQYF.

In the case of this clone: The junction differs from germline at one of its ends, possibly a read error. The chain recombines TRBV7-7 with TRBJ2-3, with TRBD1 identical over 7 bases. CDR1 and CDR2 (germline): SSHAT, FNYEAQ (reference sequence). CDR3 length: 15 amino acids. The CDR3 sequence: CASSPGTVKADTQYF. CDR3 nucleotides: TGTGCTAGCAGCCCAGGGACAGTTAAAGCAGATACGCAGTATTTT. Looking up the rest from reference TRBV7-7 and TRBJ2-3 gives the full variable domain: GAGVSQSPRYKVTKRGQDVTLRCDPISSHATLYWYQQALGQGPEFLTYFNYEAQPDKSGLPSDRFSAERPEGSISTLTIQRTEQRDSAMYRCASSPGTVKADTQYFGPGTRLTVL.